A few counts support the clone carrying this T cell receptor beta chain. What it binds is not known. This sample is drawn from a study of beta chain features in type 1 diabetes. Regarding the study as a whole: Using cDNA template may skew counts toward highly expressing activated cells. Across all four CD4+ subsets, people with type 1 diabetes showed modestly shorter TCRB CDR3s.

Since all of the isolated RNA was reverse transcribed, expressed TCRB transcripts were what got sequenced. Produced via immunoSEQ multiplex PCR; TCRdb's table is partial and in-frame only. The repertoire includes more than 250,000 clones, about 15% of them detected once, and approximately 0.015% sits in the top ten. Once sorted, every population was more than 98% pure. The clonotype was recovered from a man between 18 and 29 years old with type 1 diabetes. The material sequenced was naive CD4+ T cells from blood.

Here the CDR3 reads CASSRSDRPSGNTIYF. The CDR3 DNA follows: TGCGCCAGCAGCAGATCGGACAGGCCCTCTGGAAACACCATATATTTT. The chain uses TRBV5-1 and TRBJ1-3, with 7 bases matching TRBD1. Germline V lookup: CDR1 SGHRS, CDR2 YFSETQ. The junction had 7 bases not matched to a gene; V was cut back by 4 bases and J by 0 bases. This CDR3 comprises 16 residues.